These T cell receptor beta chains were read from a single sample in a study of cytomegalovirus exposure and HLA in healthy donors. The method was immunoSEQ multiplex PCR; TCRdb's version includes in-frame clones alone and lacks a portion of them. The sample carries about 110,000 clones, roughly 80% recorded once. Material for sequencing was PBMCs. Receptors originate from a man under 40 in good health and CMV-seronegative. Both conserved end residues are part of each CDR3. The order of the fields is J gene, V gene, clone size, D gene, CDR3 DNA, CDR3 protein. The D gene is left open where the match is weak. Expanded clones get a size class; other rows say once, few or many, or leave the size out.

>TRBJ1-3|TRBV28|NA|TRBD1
TGTGCCAGCAGACCCACCGGGACAGGGGGAAACACCATATATTTT
CASRPTGTGGNTIYF
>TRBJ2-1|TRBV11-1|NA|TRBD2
TGTGCCAGCAGCTTACTGGCTAGCGGGAGTAATGAGCAGTTCTTC
CASSLLASGSNEQFF
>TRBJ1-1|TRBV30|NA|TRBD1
TGTGCCTGCTCCCCTCGACAGGGGGCGCGGCGAGACACTGAAGCTTTCTTT
CACSPRQGARRDTEAFF
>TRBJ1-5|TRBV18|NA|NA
TGTGCCAGCTCACCAGGGAGGGCGGGTCAGCCCCAGCATTTT
CASSPGRAGQPQHF
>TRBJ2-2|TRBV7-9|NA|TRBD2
TGTGCCAGCAGCTGGCTAGCGGGCCGAACCGGGGAGCTGTTTTTT
CASSWLAGRTGELFF
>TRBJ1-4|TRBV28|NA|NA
TGTGCCAGCACCCAGGGCACACTGCCGTTTTTT
CASTQGTLPFF
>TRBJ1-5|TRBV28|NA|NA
TGTGCCAGCAGTCCGGGGGGGCGCCGCAATCAGCCCCAGCATTTT
CASSPGGRRNQPQHF
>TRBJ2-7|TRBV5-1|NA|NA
TGCGCCAGCAGCGCCTCCGGGACTGGTACCTACGAGCAGTACTTC
CASSASGTGTYEQYF
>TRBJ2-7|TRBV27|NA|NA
TGTGCCAGCAGCCCCCAGGCCTCCCTCGAGCAGTACTTC
CASSPQASLEQYF
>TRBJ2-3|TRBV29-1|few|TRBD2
TGCAGCGTCCAAGGGACTAGCGGACGCACAGATACGCAGTATTTT
CSVQGTSGRTDTQYF
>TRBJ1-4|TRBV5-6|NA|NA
TGTGCCAGCAGCTCTCTTAATGAAAAACTGTTTTTT
CASSSLNEKLFF
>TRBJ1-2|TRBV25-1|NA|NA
TGTGCCAGCAGTGAGGAGGCAGGGGTGTGCTATGGCTACACCTTC
CASSEEAGVCYGYTF
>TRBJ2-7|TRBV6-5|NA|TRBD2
TGTGCCAGCAGTGCACTAGCGGGAGATGTTAGCGAGCAGTACTTC
CASSALAGDVSEQYF
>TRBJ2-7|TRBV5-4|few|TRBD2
TGTGCCAGCAGCCGTATTAGCGGGATATACCACGAGCAGTACTTC
CASSRISGIYHEQYF
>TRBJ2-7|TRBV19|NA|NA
TGTGCCAGTAGTATTAAGGGAGGATTTCGGCACAACGAGCAGTACTTC
CASSIKGGFRHNEQYF
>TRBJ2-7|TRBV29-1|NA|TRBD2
TGCAGCGTTGTCGGGGGGGCTAGAGAGCAGTACTTC
CSVVGGAREQYF
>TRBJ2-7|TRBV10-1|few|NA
TGCGCCAGCAGTGAACCAGGCCTCGAGCAGTACTTC
CASSEPGLEQYF
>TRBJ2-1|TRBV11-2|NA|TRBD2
TGTGCCAGCAGCTCCGGGAGGGGCGGCGAGCAGTTCTTC
CASSSGRGGEQFF
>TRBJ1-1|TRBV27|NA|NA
TGTGCCAGCAGTTTCACCGGGGGTGAAGCTTTCTTT
CASSFTGGEAFF
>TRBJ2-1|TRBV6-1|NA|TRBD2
TGTGCCAGCAGCCTAGCGGGCACCCCCTACAATGAGCAGTTCTTC
CASSLAGTPYNEQFF